A few counts support the clone carrying this T cell receptor beta chain. Its target is unknown. CD25-based Treg depletion was applied to purified naive CD4+ T cells. TCRdb used MiXCR to reprocess the 5' RACE reads, holding one entry per CDR3 protein. The sample has about 53,000 distinct CDR3 sequences; almost 25% are singletons. Study-wide points: In terms of TCR gene usage, tumor memory CD4+ T cells clustered together with blood and lymph node memory CD4+ cells, as well as with lymph node naive CD4+ cells.

V was trimmed by 4 bases and J by 2 bases, leaving 16 bases between them. Germline V gene sequence: CDR1 SGHRS, CDR2 YFSETQ. The CDR3 length is 16 residues. This chain joins TRBV5-1 and TRBJ2-1; D may be TRBD2 (6 bases). The specimen was tumor-infiltrating naive CD4+ T cells sorted from the breast tumor. Subset reported: naive CD4+ T cells, CD4+CD45RA+CD25-. This sequence originates from a female donor with breast cancer. The CDR3 region is CASSPDIAGTYNEQFF. For the CDR3, the DNA is TGCGCCAGCAGCCCAGATATCGCGGGGACCTACAATGAGCAGTTCTTC. The full variable domain, completed using reference TRBV5-1 and TRBJ2-1, is KAGVTQTPRYLIKTRGQQVTLSCSPISGHRSVSWYQQTPGQGLQFLFEYFSETQRNKGNFPGRFSGRQFSNSRSEMNVSTLELGDSALYLCASSPDIAGTYNEQFFGPGTRLTVL.